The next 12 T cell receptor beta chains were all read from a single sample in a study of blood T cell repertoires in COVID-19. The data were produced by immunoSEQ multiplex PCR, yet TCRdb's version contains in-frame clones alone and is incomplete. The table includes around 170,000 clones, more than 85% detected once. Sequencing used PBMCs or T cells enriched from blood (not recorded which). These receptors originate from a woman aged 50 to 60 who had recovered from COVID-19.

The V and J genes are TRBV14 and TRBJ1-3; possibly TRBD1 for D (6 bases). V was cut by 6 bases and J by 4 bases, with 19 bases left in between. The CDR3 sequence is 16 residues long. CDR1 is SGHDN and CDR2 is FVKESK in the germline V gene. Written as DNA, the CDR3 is TGTGCCAGCAGGGGGGCAGCAGGGGCTTCGGGAAACACCATATATTTT. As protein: CASRGAAGASGNTIYF.

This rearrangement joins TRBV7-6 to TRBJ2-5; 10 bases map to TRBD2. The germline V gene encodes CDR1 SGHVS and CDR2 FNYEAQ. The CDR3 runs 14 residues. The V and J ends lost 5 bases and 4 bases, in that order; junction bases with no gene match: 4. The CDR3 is CASSHRLAGETQYF. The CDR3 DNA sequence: TGTGCCAGCAGCCATAGACTAGCGGGAGAGACCCAGTACTTC.

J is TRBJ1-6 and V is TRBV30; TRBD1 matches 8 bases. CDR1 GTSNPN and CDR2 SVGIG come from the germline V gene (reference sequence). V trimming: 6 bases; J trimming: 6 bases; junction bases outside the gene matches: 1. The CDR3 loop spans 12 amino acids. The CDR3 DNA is TGTGCCTGTGACAGGGGTAATTCACCCCTCCACTTT. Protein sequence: CACDRGNSPLHF.

As DNA, the CDR3 is TGTGCCAGCAGCTTAGGGGCGGGAGGCTACGAGCAGTACTTC. Translated: CASSLGAGGYEQYF. The rearrangement links TRBV13 to TRBJ2-7, with 8 positions matching TRBD2. The V and J ends lost 0 bases and 3 bases, in that order; junction bases with no gene match: 1. Looked up from germline, CDR1 is PRHDT and CDR2 is FYEKMQ (reference sequence). CDR3 length equals 14 residues.

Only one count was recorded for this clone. The CDR3 region is CASSFFGRDYNEQFF. The CDR3 DNA sequence: TGTGCCAGCAGCTTTTTTGGCAGGGATTACAATGAGCAGTTCTTC. The rearrangement links TRBV5-4 to TRBJ2-1, with D possibly TRBD1 on 5 matching bases. There are 15 residues in the CDR3. V was trimmed by 2 bases and J by 4 bases, leaving 13 bases between them. The germline CDR1 and CDR2 sequences are SGHNT and YYREEE (reference sequence). The complete variable domain, with remaining parts taken from reference TRBV5-4 and TRBJ2-1, reads ETGVTQSPTHLIKTRGQQVTLRCSSQSGHNTVSWYQQALGQGPQFIFQYYREEENGRGNFPPRFSGLQFPNYSSELNVNALELDDSALYLCASSFFGRDYNEQFFGPGTRLTVL.

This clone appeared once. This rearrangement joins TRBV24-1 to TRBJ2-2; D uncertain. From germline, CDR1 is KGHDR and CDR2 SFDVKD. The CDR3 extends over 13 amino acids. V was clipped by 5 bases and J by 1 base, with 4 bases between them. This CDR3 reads CATSAKNTGELFF. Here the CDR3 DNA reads TGTGCCACCAGTGCCAAGAACACCGGGGAGCTGTTTTTT.

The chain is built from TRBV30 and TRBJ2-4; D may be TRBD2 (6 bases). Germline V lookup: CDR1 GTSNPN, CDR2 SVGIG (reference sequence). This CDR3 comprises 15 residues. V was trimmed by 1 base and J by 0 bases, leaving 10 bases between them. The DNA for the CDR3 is TGTGCCTGGAGTGGTAATAGCGGAGCCAAAAACATTCAGTACTTC. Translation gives CAWSGNSGAKNIQYF.

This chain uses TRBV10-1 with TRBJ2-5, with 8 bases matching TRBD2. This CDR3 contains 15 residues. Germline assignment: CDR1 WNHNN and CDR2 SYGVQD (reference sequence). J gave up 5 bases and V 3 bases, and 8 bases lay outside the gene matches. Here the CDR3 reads CASSEAGAPAETQYF. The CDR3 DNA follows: TGCGCCAGCAGTGAAGCGGGGGCCCCCGCGGAGACCCAGTACTTC.

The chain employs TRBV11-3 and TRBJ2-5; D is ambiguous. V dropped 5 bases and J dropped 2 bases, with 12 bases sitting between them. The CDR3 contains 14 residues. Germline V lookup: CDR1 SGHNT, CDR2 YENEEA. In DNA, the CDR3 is TGTGCCAGCAGCCCGCGCGGCAAACAAGAGACCCAGTACTTC. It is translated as CASSPRGKQETQYF. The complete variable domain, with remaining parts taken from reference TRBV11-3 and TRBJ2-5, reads EAGVVQSPRYKIIEKKQPVAFWCNPISGHNTLYWYLQNLGQGPELLIRYENEEAVDDSQLPKDRFSAERLKGVDSTLKIQPAELGDSAVYLCASSPRGKQETQYFGPGTRLLVL.

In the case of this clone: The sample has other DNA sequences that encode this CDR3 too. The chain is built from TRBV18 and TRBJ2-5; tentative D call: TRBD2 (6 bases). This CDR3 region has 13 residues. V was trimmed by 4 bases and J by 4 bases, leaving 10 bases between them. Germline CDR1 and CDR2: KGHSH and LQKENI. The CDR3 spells CASSLRGGETQYF. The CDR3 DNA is TGTGCCAGCTCACTGAGGGGAGGAGAGACCCAGTACTTC.

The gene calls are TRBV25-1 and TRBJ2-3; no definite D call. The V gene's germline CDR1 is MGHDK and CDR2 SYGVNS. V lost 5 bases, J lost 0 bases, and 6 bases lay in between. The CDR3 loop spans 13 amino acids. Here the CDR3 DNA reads TGTGCCAGCAGTCGGGTGAGCACAGATACGCAGTATTTT. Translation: CASSRVSTDTQYF.

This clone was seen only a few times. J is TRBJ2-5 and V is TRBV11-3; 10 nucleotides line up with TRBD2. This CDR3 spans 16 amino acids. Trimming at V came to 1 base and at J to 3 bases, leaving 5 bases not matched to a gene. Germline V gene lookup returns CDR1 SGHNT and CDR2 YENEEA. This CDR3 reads CASSLGYLAGEETQYF. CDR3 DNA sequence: TGTGCCAGCAGCTTAGGATATCTAGCGGGAGAAGAGACCCAGTACTTC. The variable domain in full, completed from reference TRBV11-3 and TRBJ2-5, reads EAGVVQSPRYKIIEKKQPVAFWCNPISGHNTLYWYLQNLGQGPELLIRYENEEAVDDSQLPKDRFSAERLKGVDSTLKIQPAELGDSAVYLCASSLGYLAGEETQYFGPGTRLLVL.